The sequence of this T cell receptor beta chain was determined in a study of blood T cell repertoires in COVID-19. The overall study: Italy, Spain and the United States were the sources of the convalescent and acute COVID-19 samples. T cells, B-cell-depleted T cells, or PBMCs supplied cDNA or gDNA.

Authors' data handling: Amplification with reference gene primers provided the estimates of nucleated cell counts. The method was immunoSEQ multiplex PCR; TCRdb's version includes in-frame clones alone and lacks a portion of them. V and J calls and clone size are given by that table; D and trimming were obtained from the DNA. Here the sample spans some 350,000 clones, about 93% being singletons. The CDR3 runs to 16 residues. V lost 3 bases to trimming and J lost 2 bases; unmatched junction nucleotides: 7. Germline loops: CDR1 SNHLY, CDR2 FYNNEI. The sequence came from a woman aged 18-30 years who had recovered from COVID-19. The gene calls are TRBV2 and TRBJ2-1; TRBD2 matches at 7 bases. The sample consisted of peripheral blood. The CDR3 region is CASSDPAGKAYNEQFF. CDR3 DNA sequence: TGTGCCAGCAGTGACCCAGCGGGAAAGGCCTACAATGAGCAGTTCTTC.